This TCR beta chain is drawn from a study of response to subunit inactivated influenza vaccine. General observations from the study: The authors proposed limited new T cell recruitment per seasonal influenza vaccination.

A word on this clonotype: Its antigen remains unknown.

Germline values: CDR1 LGHDT, CDR2 YNNKEL (reference sequence). V lost 4 bases to trimming and J lost 5 bases, with 15 bases between them. This CDR3 is built from 14 residues. TCRdb processed the RT-PCR reads anew with MiXCR; each CDR3 protein has one entry. The sample yields over 800,000 distinct CDR3 sequences, approximately 21% seen once. The TCR comes from a man aged 50-59 years who received an inactivated influenza vaccine. The chain has TRBV3-1 and TRBJ2-7, with D perhaps TRBD1 (5 bases). Sequences were derived from PBMCs from blood, sampled 4 to 6 days after vaccination. This CDR3 reads CASSLQANRDEQYF. The CDR3 DNA is TGTGCCAGCAGCCTACAGGCGAACCGTGACGAGCAGTACTTC.